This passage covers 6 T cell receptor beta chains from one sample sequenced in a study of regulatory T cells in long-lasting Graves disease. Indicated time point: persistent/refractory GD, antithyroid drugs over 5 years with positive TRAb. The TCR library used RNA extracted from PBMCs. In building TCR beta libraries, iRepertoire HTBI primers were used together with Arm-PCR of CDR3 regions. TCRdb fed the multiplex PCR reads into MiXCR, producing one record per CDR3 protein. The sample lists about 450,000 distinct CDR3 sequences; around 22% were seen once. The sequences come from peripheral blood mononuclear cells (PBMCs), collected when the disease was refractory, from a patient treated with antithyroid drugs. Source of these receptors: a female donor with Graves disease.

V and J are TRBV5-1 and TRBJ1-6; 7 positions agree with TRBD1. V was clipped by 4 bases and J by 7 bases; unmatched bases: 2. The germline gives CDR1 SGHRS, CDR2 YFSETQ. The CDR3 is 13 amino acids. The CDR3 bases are TGCGCCAGCAGCGGGACAGCAAATTCACCCCTCCACTTT. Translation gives CASSGTANSPLHF. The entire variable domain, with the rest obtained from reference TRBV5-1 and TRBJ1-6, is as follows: KAGVTQTPRYLIKTRGQQVTLSCSPISGHRSVSWYQQTPGQGLQFLFEYFSETQRNKGNFPGRFSGRQFSNSRSEMNVSTLELGDSALYLCASSGTANSPLHFGNGTRLTVT.

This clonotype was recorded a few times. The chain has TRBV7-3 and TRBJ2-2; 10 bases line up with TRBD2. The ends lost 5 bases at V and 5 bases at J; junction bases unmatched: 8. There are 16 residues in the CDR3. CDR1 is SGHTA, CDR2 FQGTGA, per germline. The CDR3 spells CASSLPSGRGTGELFF. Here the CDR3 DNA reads TGTGCCAGCAGCCTGCCTAGCGGGAGAGGTACCGGGGAGCTGTTTTTT.

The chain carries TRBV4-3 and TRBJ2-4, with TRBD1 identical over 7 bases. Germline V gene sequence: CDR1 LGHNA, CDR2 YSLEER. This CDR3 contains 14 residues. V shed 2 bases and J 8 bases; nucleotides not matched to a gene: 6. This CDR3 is CASSQTDRVDIQYF. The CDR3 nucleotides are TGCGCCAGCAGCCAAACTGACAGGGTCGACATTCAGTACTTC.

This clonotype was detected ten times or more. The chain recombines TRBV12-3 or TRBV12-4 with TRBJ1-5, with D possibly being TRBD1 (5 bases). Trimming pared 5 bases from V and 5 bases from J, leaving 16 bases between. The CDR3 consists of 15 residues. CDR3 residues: CASSPTDTSDQPQHF. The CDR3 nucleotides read TGTGCCAGCAGTCCTACGGACACTTCGGATCAGCCCCAGCATTTT.

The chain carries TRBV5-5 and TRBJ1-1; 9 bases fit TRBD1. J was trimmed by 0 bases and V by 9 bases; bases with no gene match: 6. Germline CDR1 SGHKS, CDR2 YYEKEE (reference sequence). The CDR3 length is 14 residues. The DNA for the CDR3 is TGTGCCACCTCCGGGACAGGGTTGAACACTGAAGCTTTCTTT. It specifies CATSGTGLNTEAFF.

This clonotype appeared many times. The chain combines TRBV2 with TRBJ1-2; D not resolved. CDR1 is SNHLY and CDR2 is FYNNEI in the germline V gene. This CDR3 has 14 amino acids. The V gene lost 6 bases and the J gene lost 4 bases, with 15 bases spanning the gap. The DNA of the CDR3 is TGTGCCAGCAGACTCACACCGGAGGGCTATGGCTACACCTTC. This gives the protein CASRLTPEGYGYTF.